This TCR beta chain appears in the sequencing data of a study of PD-1 blockade in mismatch repair-deficient tumors (dated by TCRdb to about 2017). For the study in its entirety: The trial enrolled 85 to 100 consecutive patients with 12 mismatch repair-deficient cancer types between September 2013 and late 2016, all previously treated and progressing. Deep sequencing of TCR CDR3 regions was used to track tumor-associated T cell clones in peripheral blood of patients responding to PD-1 blockade.

The time point label of this sample denotes: peripheral blood before pembrolizumab. For every enrolled patient, mismatch repair deficiency was confirmed by either polymerase chain reaction or immunohistochemistry. TCR sequencing was performed for a few patients who responded to pembrolizumab therapy. The phase II trial prospectively evaluated PD-1 blockade with pembrolizumab in advanced mismatch repair-deficient cancers, independent of tissue of origin. Serial peripheral blood T cell samples were collected before and at multiple times after starting PD-1 blockade. Blood sampling times were reported as weeks after the first pembrolizumab dose. Libraries were constructed by the immunoSEQ multiplex PCR assay. TCRdb holds this immuneACCESS table with in-frame rearrangements only. Some clones are missing; in checked studies, unresolved V genes explain under half, and the rest has no known cause. The sample table holds some 27,000 clones, of which about four fifths were seen once. The ten largest account for approximately 3.1% of the sample.

Worth noting for this clone: Its antigen is still unknown. Base qualities are not recorded, but no much larger clone differs from it by a single base.

The CDR3, from cysteine to phenylalanine, totals 13 residues. The entry retains the CDR3 DNA only, 39 bases that are in frame from base 1. The germline V and J ends show losses of 6 bases and 7 bases respectively, and no gene match explains 8 bases of the junction. The germline V gene supplies CDR1 SQVTM and CDR2 ANQGSEA. Results the study describes overall, beyond this receptor: Clones residing in the tumor, which were often undetectable in blood before treatment, expanded quickly after pembrolizumab and then contracted, generally before radiologic responses.

This sample comprised PBMCs, obtained before pembrolizumab treatment. The clonotype originates from an adult with mismatch repair-deficient cancer. This sequence uses TRBV29-1 and TRBJ2-2; 7 central bases correspond to TRBD2. The CDR3 region has the sequence CSVGLPGGGELFF. Read as DNA, the sequence is TGCAGCGTGGGACTACCCGGAGGCGGGGAGCTGTTTTTT.